This T cell receptor beta chain appears in the sequencing data of a study of cytomegalovirus exposure and HLA in healthy donors. Study-wide context: The Caucasian-associated ancestry cluster contained 81% of the approximately 420 genotyped donors. Findings and caveats of the study: The classifier reportedly diagnosed cytomegalovirus status with high specificity and sensitivity. HLA alleles were associated with 15,000 to 20,000 TCR beta sequences in a later analysis at 0.05 false discovery rate.

The junction had 5 bases not matched to a gene; V was cut back by 1 base and J by 4 bases. Germline CDR1 and CDR2: SGHTA and FQGNSA. The CDR3 covers 16 residues. Researchers ran the PCR with 60 Vbeta and 13 Jbeta primers. Authors' methods: There were about 86 million unique TCR beta chains by a later count, and some 10 million of them were shared. The data were produced by immunoSEQ multiplex PCR, yet TCRdb's version contains in-frame clones alone and is incomplete. That table is the source of V, J and clone size, and D and trimming were worked out from the DNA. The table has about 150,000 clones, less than 10% seen once. Remarks on this clone: The target antigen is unknown.

The rearrangement joins TRBV7-2 to TRBJ2-5; TRBD2 matches at 11 bases. Input material: PBMCs. This TCR was recovered from a man aged 45-65 years in good health and CMV-seronegative. Here the CDR3 reads CASSLEKLAGVETQYF. In DNA, the CDR3 is TGTGCCAGCAGCTTAGAAAAACTAGCGGGAGTAGAGACCCAGTACTTC.